This TCR beta chain came from a study of blood T cells in healthy people across ages. CDR3 length: 12 residues. Germline values: CDR1 MNHEY, CDR2 SMNVEV (reference sequence). Trimming shortened V by 5 bases and J by 5 bases, and 10 bases separated the two germline ends. This clonotype was picked up a small number of times. Sample-barcoded 5' priming and a J-beta primer mix drove a second PCR of roughly 7 to 11 cycles. TCRdb ran MiXCR on the 5' RACE reads and lists one entry per CDR3 protein. The profile shows fewer than 2,000,000 distinct CDR3 sequences, around 40% of them singletons. The chain couples TRBV27 to TRBJ2-7; D uncertain. This clonotype was sampled from a human donor in good health. Input material: blood. For the CDR3, the DNA is TGTGCCAGCAGTCCTAACTTCAACGAGCAGTACTTC. The encoded protein is CASSPNFNEQYF.